Shown below are 23 T cell receptor beta chains from a single sample sequenced in a study of blood T cells in healthy people across ages. For the second PCR, which ran for 7 to 11 cycles, a sample-barcoded 5' primer and a J-beta primer mix were used. In TCRdb, the 5' RACE reads were re-called with MiXCR into one record per CDR3 protein. The data show about 970,000 distinct CDR3 sequences, with roughly 51% seen just once and 20% to 25% held by the top ten. Material: blood. The receptor source for this set is a woman aged 60-70 years in good health.

This clonotype occurred many times. The gene calls are TRBV20-1 and TRBJ2-5, with D unclear. Trimming stripped 3 bases from V and 5 bases from J, with 16 bases between. The CDR3 is 14 amino acids. CDR1 and CDR2 from the germline V gene are DFQATT and SNEGSKA (reference sequence). In DNA form, the CDR3 reads TGCAGTGCTAGTTCATCCGTGGGGTTGGAGACCCAGTACTTC. It specifies CSASSSVGLETQYF.

The rearrangement joins TRBV6-2 or TRBV6-3 to TRBJ2-5; unclear D gene. The V end lost 2 bases, the J end lost 5 bases, and 21 bases lay between the germline ends. There are 17 residues in the CDR3. Germline values: CDR1 MNHEY, CDR2 SVGEGT. CDR3 coding DNA: TGTGCCAGCAGTTACATGGACGGATCAAGGGCATGGGAGACCCAGTACTTC. It yields the protein CASSYMDGSRAWETQYF.

This rearrangement joins TRBV20-1 to TRBJ2-1, with unresolved D. This CDR3 has 14 amino acids. V was pared by 3 bases and J by 0 bases, with 9 bases between. Per germline, CDR1 DFQATT and CDR2 SNEGSKA (reference sequence). The CDR3 DNA is TGCAGTGCTAGTTTGTACTCCTCCTACAATGAGCAGTTCTTC. As protein: CSASLYSSYNEQFF.

The gene calls are TRBV12-3 or TRBV12-4 and TRBJ2-5, with D possibly being TRBD2 (7 bases). This CDR3 has 13 residues. V shed 8 bases and J shed 4 bases, with 14 bases lying between them. CDR3 region: CASQRRGLETQYF. DNA for the CDR3: TGTGCCAGCCAACGGCGGGGGCTAGAGACCCAGTACTTC.

The chain employs TRBV12-3 or TRBV12-4 and TRBJ2-5; D call uncertain. The CDR3 spans 12 residues. V lost 5 bases, J lost 11 bases, and 15 bases lay in between. The CDR3: CASSLDQAKQYF. The CDR3 nucleotides read TGTGCCAGCAGTCTGGACCAGGCGAAGCAGTACTTC.

This chain links TRBV7-2 with TRBJ2-7; D might be TRBD2 (5 bases). The ends were cut back, 0 bases at V and 4 bases at J, with 16 bases in the middle. This CDR3 is 16 amino acids long. In germline, CDR1 is SGHTA, CDR2 FQGNSA. The DNA of the CDR3 is TGTGCCAGCAGCTTAGCGTTAGGTGGGAGTTTATACGAGCAGTACTTC. It specifies CASSLALGGSLYEQYF.

This clonotype was seen ten or more times. This chain links TRBV29-1 with TRBJ2-7, with D possibly TRBD1 on 6 matching bases. Germline V gene sequence: CDR1 SQVTM, CDR2 ANQGSEA. Trimming took 6 bases from V and 0 from J, leaving 12 bases between them. The CDR3 sequence is 13 residues long. This chain's CDR3 is CSVTDRTSYEQYF. DNA for the CDR3: TGCAGCGTGACGGACAGAACCTCCTACGAGCAGTACTTC.

This clonotype showed up just a few times. The chain combines TRBV20-1 with TRBJ1-4; D is undetermined. CDR1 is DFQATT, CDR2 SNEGSKA, per germline (reference sequence). Trimming took off 3 bases at V and 0 bases at J, with 11 bases between the two ends. CDR3 size: 15 residues. DNA of the CDR3: TGCAGTGCTAGTCTGAGCACAGCAACTAATGAAAAACTGTTTTTT. It yields the protein CSASLSTATNEKLFF.

This clonotype appeared a few times. The J gene is TRBJ2-5, the V gene TRBV28, with a tentative D call TRBD1 (6 bases). Germline V gene lookup returns CDR1 MDHEN and CDR2 SYDVKM. There are 12 residues in the CDR3. The V gene lost 6 bases and the J gene lost 5 bases, with 10 bases spanning the gap. CDR3: CASRDRQETQYF. CDR3 DNA sequence: TGTGCCAGCAGAGACAGGCAGGAGACCCAGTACTTC.

V usage is TRBV20-1 and J usage is TRBJ2-5; the match to TRBD2 covers 9 bases. CDR1 and CDR2 (germline): DFQATT, SNEGSKA (reference sequence). The CDR3 is made up of 15 amino acids. After removal of 3 bases from V and 7 bases from J, the junction contained 12 bases not matched to a gene. CDR3 coding DNA: TGCAGTGCTAGTTGGGCTAGCGGGGCTCGTGGGACCCAGTACTTC. Translation gives CSASWASGARGTQYF.

DNA of the CDR3: TGTGCCAGCAGTTTTGAGCGTTCCAGGCCCAGTGGCTACACCTTC. Its protein is CASSFERSRPSGYTF. This chain links TRBV28 with TRBJ1-2, with D uncertain. Germline CDR1 reads MDHEN; CDR2 reads SYDVKM. The CDR3 runs to 15 residues. V shed 3 bases and J shed 7 bases, with 18 bases lying between them.

J is TRBJ2-1 and V is TRBV6-2 or TRBV6-3; D is ambiguous. The CDR3 is made up of 11 amino acids. Trimming took off 7 bases at V and 4 bases at J, with 5 bases between the two ends. The germline CDR1 and CDR2 sequences are MNHEY and SVGEGT. In DNA form, the CDR3 reads TGTGCCAGCATAGGTTACAATGAGCAGTTCTTC. Protein sequence: CASIGYNEQFF.

The chain links TRBV6-5 to TRBJ1-2; tentative D call: TRBD1 (6 bases). The germline gives CDR1 MNHEY, CDR2 SVGAGI. The CDR3 covers 15 residues. The germline V and J ends were trimmed by 4 bases and 4 bases, with 16 bases remaining between them. DNA for the CDR3: TGTGCCAGCAGTTCCCCGGGGGGCCGGACCTATGGCTACACCTTC. Protein: CASSSPGGRTYGYTF.

This chain joins TRBV12-3 or TRBV12-4 and TRBJ2-3, with D possibly being TRBD1 or TRBD2 (5 bases each). CDR3 length equals 16 residues. V lost 5 bases, J lost 5 bases, and 20 bases lay in between. CDR3 residues: CASSPESWGLEDTQYF. CDR3 bases: TGTGCCAGCAGTCCCGAGTCGTGGGGGTTGGAAGATACGCAGTATTTT.

As concerns this clonotype: Being one base from a much bigger clone, this may be a read error. The gene calls are TRBV27 and TRBJ2-7; 12 bases match TRBD2. The CDR3 is 14 amino acids. Germline V lookup: CDR1 MNHEY, CDR2 SMNVEV (reference sequence). J gave up 6 bases and V 7 bases, and 7 bases lay outside the gene matches. This chain's CDR3 is CASTTSGRPLEQYF. In DNA, the CDR3 is TGTGCCAGCACCACTAGCGGGAGGCCCCTCGAGCAGTACTTC.

The gene calls are TRBV14 and TRBJ2-7; D might be TRBD1 (6 bases). V was shortened by 1 base and J by 9 bases, with 22 bases between the two germline ends. Germline values: CDR1 SGHDN, CDR2 FVKESK. The CDR3 is 16 residues long. CDR3 bases: TGTGCCAGCAGCCAAGTCCCGGGACAAGGCCCCTTCGGGCAGTACTTC. This gives the protein CASSQVPGQGPFGQYF.

This clonotype was counted a few times. The CDR3 DNA is TGTGCCAGCAGCGCCCAACCAGATTCGACAGATACGCAGTATTTT. It codes for CASSAQPDSTDTQYF. The chain is built from TRBV9 and TRBJ2-3; D uncertain. Germline V gene sequence: CDR1 SGDLS, CDR2 YYNGEE. Trimming removed 3 bases at V and 3 bases at J, with 14 bases between. This CDR3 comprises 15 residues.

A few counts support this clonotype. The rearrangement joins TRBV29-1 to TRBJ2-7; 10 bases line up with TRBD2. The germline gives CDR1 SQVTM, CDR2 ANQGSEA. Losses at the gene ends were 6 bases for V and 1 base for J; bases not matched to a gene: 9. The CDR3 totals 15 residues. The CDR3 nucleotides are TGCAGCGTGCAAAGGACTAGCGGTATTTCCTACGAGCAGTACTTC. This translates into CSVQRTSGISYEQYF.

This clonotype has only a few counts. The rearrangement joins TRBV29-1 to TRBJ2-1; TRBD2 agrees at 7 bases. V was pared by 3 bases and J by 9 bases, with 17 bases of the junction left unmatched. The CDR3 has 16 amino acids. Germline CDR1 is SQVTM and CDR2 is ANQGSEA. The CDR3 is CSVDGLLGREMTEQFF. The DNA for the CDR3 is TGCAGCGTTGATGGTTTGCTGGGGCGGGAGATGACTGAGCAGTTCTTC.

The gene calls are TRBV9 and TRBJ2-1; no reliable D call. V shed 3 bases and J shed 5 bases, with 12 bases lying between them. Germline CDR1 reads SGDLS; CDR2 reads YYNGEE. CDR3 length: 14 residues. In nucleotides, the CDR3 is TGTGCCAGCAGCGCTAGATACGCCCACAATGAGCAGTTCTTC. Protein sequence: CASSARYAHNEQFF.

This chain links TRBV2 with TRBJ2-6; the D is unclear. Looked up from germline, CDR1 is SNHLY and CDR2 is FYNNEI. The CDR3 runs 14 residues. V lost 3 bases and J 0 bases, leaving 3 bases between the germline ends. CDR3 in amino acids: CASSERSGANVLTF. The CDR3 DNA sequence: TGTGCCAGCAGTGAGCGCTCTGGGGCCAACGTCCTGACTTTC.

The chain is built from TRBV5-6 and TRBJ2-7, with D possibly matching TRBD2 (6 bases). V lost 5 bases to trimming and J lost 3 bases, with 15 bases between them. Germline V gene lookup returns CDR1 SGHDT and CDR2 YYEEEE. CDR3 length: 14 amino acids. The CDR3 here is CASRTWGENYEQYF. The CDR3 DNA reads as TGTGCCAGCAGGACCTGGGGGGAAAACTACGAGCAGTACTTC.

The rearrangement joins TRBV6-6 to TRBJ2-1, with TRBD2 matching 7 bases. The better agreement between TRBJ2-7 and the DNA end casts doubt on the J call. The CDR3 is 15 residues long. Germline CDR1 reads MNHNY; CDR2 reads SVGAGI (reference sequence). The CDR3 sequence: CASRVGEGIYNEQYF. The DNA of the CDR3 is TGTGCCAGCAGGGTCGGGGAGGGGATCTACAATGAGCAGTACTTC.